One sample yielded the 20 T cell receptor beta chains listed below, sequenced in a study of T cell responses to AZD1222 COVID-19 vaccine. The method was immunoSEQ multiplex PCR; TCRdb's version includes in-frame clones alone and lacks a portion of them. Of about 140,000 clones in the sample, approximately 89% were seen once. The source material was peripheral blood, sampled 28 days after the second AZD1222 dose. These receptors came from an adult who received the AZD1222 COVID-19 vaccine.

J is TRBJ2-3 and V is TRBV20-1; 9 bases fit TRBD2. The CDR3 has 16 residues. V was pared by 3 bases and J by 2 bases, with 9 bases of the junction left unmatched. CDR1 DFQATT and CDR2 SNEGSKA come from the germline V gene (reference sequence). The CDR3: CSASGLASTSTDTQYF. In DNA, the CDR3 is TGCAGTGCTAGTGGACTAGCGTCGACCTCCACAGATACGCAGTATTTT.

Details on this clone: Other DNA sequences from this sample encode an identical CDR3 as well. The chain joins TRBV27 to TRBJ1-3; possible D gene TRBD1, 5 bases. This CDR3 is built from 14 residues. V lost 4 bases and J lost 5, with 12 bases in between. Germline loops: CDR1 MNHEY, CDR2 SMNVEV (reference sequence). As DNA, the CDR3 is TGTGCCAGCAGTTCAGGTACAGGACGAAACACCATATATTTT. This translates into CASSSGTGRNTIYF.

J is TRBJ1-2 and V is TRBV9; 7 bases fit TRBD1. V was pared by 5 bases and J by 8 bases, with 6 bases of the junction left unmatched. Germline loops: CDR1 SGDLS, CDR2 YYNGEE. CDR3 length: 12 amino acids. The CDR3 DNA is TGTGCCAGCAGGTTCGGGACAGCCGGCTACACCTTC. Residues: CASRFGTAGYTF.

CDR3 sequence reads: CASSPGLVAEAFF. Here the CDR3 DNA reads TGTGCCAGCAGCCCTGGGTTGGTGGCTGAAGCTTTCTTT. This chain joins TRBV27 and TRBJ1-1; no definite D call. With 6 bases removed from V and 6 bases from J, the gap between germline ends came to 14 bases. The CDR3 has 13 residues. Per the germline V gene, CDR1 is MNHEY and CDR2 is SMNVEV (reference sequence).

The chain uses TRBV6-2 or TRBV6-3 and TRBJ1-2; possible D gene TRBD1, 6 bases. Trimming removed 5 bases from V and 7 bases from J, with 23 bases in between. The CDR3 is made up of 16 amino acids. From germline, CDR1 is MNHEY and CDR2 SVGEGT. CDR3 sequence: CASSPRPGHHSSGYTF. CDR3 DNA sequence: TGTGCCAGCAGTCCCAGACCGGGACACCACTCATCTGGCTACACCTTC.

The count of this clone is one. This chain links TRBV11-2 with TRBJ2-7, with 8 bases fitting TRBD2. V was clipped by 6 bases and J by 6 bases; unmatched bases: 10. The V gene's germline CDR1 is SGHAT and CDR2 FQNNGV. CDR3 length: 14 amino acids. The CDR3 protein is CASSHGTSRREQYF. The DNA for the CDR3 is TGTGCCAGCAGTCATGGGACTAGTCGACGCGAGCAGTACTTC.

The genes are TRBV7-9 and TRBJ2-7; D is ambiguous. CDR1 SEHNR and CDR2 FQNEAQ come from the germline V gene (reference sequence). Trimming removed 3 bases from V and 7 bases from J, with 16 bases in between. This CDR3 is built from 14 residues. The CDR3 is CASSFSHRTREQYF. As DNA, the CDR3 is TGTGCCAGCAGCTTTTCCCACCGAACGAGGGAGCAGTACTTC.

The CDR3 region is CASSSYQGNTEAFF. As DNA, the CDR3 is TGTGCCAGCAGTTCATACCAGGGTAACACTGAAGCTTTCTTT. The chain recombines TRBV2 with TRBJ1-1; D perhaps matches TRBD1 (5 bases). V lost 5 bases, J lost 2 bases, and 12 bases lay in between. Germline-derived CDR1 and CDR2 are SNHLY and FYNNEI. The CDR3 has 14 residues.

This chain connects TRBV6-2 or TRBV6-3 to TRBJ2-1, with TRBD1 as a possible D gene (6 bases). Germline CDR1 reads MNHEY; CDR2 reads SVGEGT. Trimming took off 5 bases at V and 8 bases at J, with 10 bases between the two ends. The CDR3 extends over 12 amino acids. This CDR3 reads CASSNQGYEQFF. CDR3 nucleotides: TGTGCCAGCAGTAACCAGGGGTATGAGCAGTTCTTC.

The J gene is TRBJ2-7, the V gene TRBV6-1; D gene unclear. With 1 base removed from V and 0 bases from J, the gap between germline ends came to 13 bases. Per the germline V gene, CDR1 is MNHNS and CDR2 is SASEGT. This CDR3 region has 16 residues. The CDR3 sequence: CASSEEVTYRSYEQYF. The CDR3, as DNA: TGTGCCAGCAGTGAAGAGGTGACATACCGCTCCTACGAGCAGTACTTC.

The chain links TRBV29-1 to TRBJ2-1; D remains ambiguous. V lost 7 bases and J lost 9, with 10 bases in between. The CDR3 extends over 10 amino acids. The germline V gene has CDR1 SQVTM and CDR2 ANQGSEA. The CDR3 is CSGGYAEQFF. DNA of the CDR3: TGCAGCGGTGGGTACGCTGAGCAGTTCTTC.

The V call is TRBV27, the J call TRBJ1-6, with TRBD1 matching over 9 bases. The CDR3 runs 15 residues. V gave up 4 bases and J gave up 7 bases; unmatched junction bases: 5. Germline loops: CDR1 MNHEY, CDR2 SMNVEV (reference sequence). The DNA of the CDR3 is TGTGCCAGCAGTTCCCCGGGACAGGGAAATTCACCCCTCCACTTT. Its protein is CASSSPGQGNSPLHF.

The rearrangement joins TRBV12-5 to TRBJ2-2, with a weak D call TRBD1 (5 bases). The CDR3 is 17 residues long. The V gene lost 5 bases and the J gene lost 0 bases, with 16 bases spanning the gap. Germline V lookup: CDR1 LGHNT, CDR2 FRNRAP. CDR3 DNA sequence: TGTGCTAGTGGTCGAACCGCGACAGTTTCGAACACCGGGGAGCTGTTTTTT. It yields the protein CASGRTATVSNTGELFF.

The chain joins TRBV7-2 to TRBJ1-5, with D perhaps TRBD1 (6 bases). CDR1 and CDR2 (germline): SGHTA, FQGNSA. The germline V and J ends were trimmed by 5 bases and 6 bases, with 14 bases remaining between them. The CDR3 sequence is 14 residues long. The CDR3 sequence: CASSVTGIGQPQHF. The CDR3 bases are TGTGCCAGCAGCGTCACAGGGATCGGTCAGCCCCAGCATTTT.

The rearrangement uses TRBV7-2 and TRBJ2-5; TRBD2 might be the D (6 bases). The CDR3 covers 14 residues. The V and J ends lost 5 bases and 5 bases respectively, with 15 bases between them. Germline V gene lookup returns CDR1 SGHTA and CDR2 FQGNSA. CDR3 residues: CASSDTGVRETQYF. Here the CDR3 DNA reads TGTGCCAGCAGCGACACGGGGGTTCGGGAGACCCAGTACTTC.

The J gene is TRBJ1-1, the V gene TRBV28, with a weak D call TRBD1 (5 bases). Trimming stripped 8 bases from V and 1 base from J, with 11 bases between. The V gene's germline CDR1 is MDHEN and CDR2 SYDVKM. The CDR3 has 13 amino acids. This CDR3 is CASWVGTNTEAFF. The CDR3 DNA reads TGTGCCAGCTGGGTAGGGACGAACACTGAAGCTTTCTTT. The variable domain in full, completed from reference TRBV28 and TRBJ1-1, reads DVKVTQSSRYLVKRTGEKVFLECVQDMDHENMFWYRQDPGLGLRLIYFSYDVKMKEKGDIPEGYSVSREKKERFSLILESASTNQTSMYLCASWVGTNTEAFFGQGTRLTVV.

This clone showed up just once. The chain uses TRBV7-2 and TRBJ1-5; 7 bases map to TRBD1. Trimming at V came to 2 bases and at J to 2 bases, leaving 9 bases not matched to a gene. The CDR3 is made up of 17 amino acids. CDR1 and CDR2 (germline): SGHTA, FQGNSA. The CDR3 sequence: CASSLLSTGTGNQPQHF. DNA of the CDR3: TGTGCCAGCAGCTTACTGTCGACAGGGACCGGCAATCAGCCCCAGCATTTT.

The V and J genes are TRBV6-6 and TRBJ2-3; D might be TRBD1 (5 bases). Germline V gene sequence: CDR1 MNHNY, CDR2 SVGAGI (reference sequence). The V and J ends lost 2 bases and 5 bases respectively, with 8 bases between them. The CDR3 consists of 13 residues. DNA for the CDR3: TGTGCCAGCAGTTACGGGGCCCTAGATACGCAGTATTTT. It specifies CASSYGALDTQYF.

V is TRBV19 and J is TRBJ1-2; D is unclear. Germline V gene data show CDR1 as LNHDA and CDR2 as SQIVND (reference sequence). Trimming stripped 7 bases from V and 2 bases from J, with 8 bases between. This CDR3 region has 12 residues. CDR3 amino acids: CASKGSNYGYTF. As DNA, the CDR3 is TGTGCCAGTAAAGGGTCGAACTATGGCTACACCTTC.

This chain links TRBV3-1 (or the pseudogene TRBV3-2) with TRBJ1-3; 7 bases are shared with TRBD1. The CDR3 has 15 amino acids. Germline loops: CDR1 LGHDT, CDR2 YNNKEL (reference sequence). V lost 4 bases, J lost 4 bases, and 7 bases stayed unmatched. CDR3 loop: CASSLTRQGGNTIYF. DNA for the CDR3: TGTGCCAGCAGCCTTACCCGACAGGGCGGAAACACCATATATTTT.